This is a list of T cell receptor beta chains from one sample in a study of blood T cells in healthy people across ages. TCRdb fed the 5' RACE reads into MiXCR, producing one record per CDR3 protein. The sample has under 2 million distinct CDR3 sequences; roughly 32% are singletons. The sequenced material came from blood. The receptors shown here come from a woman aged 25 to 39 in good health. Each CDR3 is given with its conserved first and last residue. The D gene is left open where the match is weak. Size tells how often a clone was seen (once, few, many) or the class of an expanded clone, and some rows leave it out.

CDR3 DNA: TGTGCCAGCAGCGTACAGGGGTCGGACACTGAAGCTTTCTTT; CDR3 protein: CASSVQGSDTEAFF; clone size: few; D gene: TRBD1; V gene: TRBV7-2; CDR3 length: 14; J gene: TRBJ1-1
CDR3 DNA: TGTGCCAGCAGCGCGGGACTAGTATCAACTGAGCAGTTCTTC; CDR3 protein: CASSAGLVSTEQFF; clone size: NA; D gene: TRBD2; V gene: TRBV9; CDR3 length: 14; J gene: TRBJ2-1
CDR3 DNA: TGCGCCAGCAGACAGGTCCTGAACACTGAAGCTTTCTTT; CDR3 protein: CASRQVLNTEAFF; clone size: NA; D gene: NA; V gene: TRBV5-1; CDR3 length: 13; J gene: TRBJ1-1
CDR3 DNA: TGTGCCAGCAGCTTGGAATATGCCTACGAGCAGTACTTC; CDR3 protein: CASSLEYAYEQYF; clone size: once; D gene: NA; V gene: TRBV11-2; CDR3 length: 13; J gene: TRBJ2-7
CDR3 DNA: TGTGCCATCAGTGAGTCAGGGAAGGGGACCCAGTACTTC; CDR3 protein: CAISESGKGTQYF; clone size: many; D gene: NA; V gene: TRBV10-3; CDR3 length: 13; J gene: TRBJ2-5
CDR3 DNA: TGTGCCAGCCCCTTGGGAGGAGGGAACACCGGGGAGCTGTTTTTT; CDR3 protein: CASPLGGGNTGELFF; clone size: NA; D gene: NA; V gene: TRBV7-8; CDR3 length: 15; J gene: TRBJ2-2
CDR3 DNA: TGCGCCAGCAGCTTACCTCAGGGGAACGAGCAGTACTTC; CDR3 protein: CASSLPQGNEQYF; clone size: NA; D gene: NA; V gene: TRBV5-1; CDR3 length: 13; J gene: TRBJ2-7
CDR3 DNA: TGTGCCAGCAGCGCCCTCCTCGGGGGAGAGACCCAGTACTTC; CDR3 protein: CASSALLGGETQYF; clone size: NA; D gene: NA; V gene: TRBV7-6; CDR3 length: 14; J gene: TRBJ2-5
CDR3 DNA: TGTGCCAGCAGCTTAGAGGCATTCGGCTACACCTTC; CDR3 protein: CASSLEAFGYTF; clone size: NA; D gene: NA; V gene: TRBV7-2; CDR3 length: 12; J gene: TRBJ1-2
CDR3 DNA: TGCAGTGCTAGAGGGGGGGAAGCAACTAATGAAAAACTGTTTTTT; CDR3 protein: CSARGGEATNEKLFF; clone size: NA; D gene: NA; V gene: TRBV20-1; CDR3 length: 15; J gene: TRBJ1-4
CDR3 DNA: TGTGCCAGCAGCATCCGGGACAGTCCTAACTATGGCTACACCTTC; CDR3 protein: CASSIRDSPNYGYTF; clone size: NA; D gene: TRBD1; V gene: TRBV7-8; CDR3 length: 15; J gene: TRBJ1-2
CDR3 DNA: TGTGCCAGCAGCCTAACCCGGGGGGGTGAGCAGTTCTTC; CDR3 protein: CASSLTRGGEQFF; clone size: NA; D gene: TRBD2; V gene: TRBV7-3; CDR3 length: 13; J gene: TRBJ2-1
CDR3 DNA: TGCAGCCCGAGGGACCCGGATAGGGCCTCAACTAATGAAAAACTGTTTTTT; CDR3 protein: CSPRDPDRASTNEKLFF; clone size: NA; D gene: NA; V gene: TRBV29-1; CDR3 length: 17; J gene: TRBJ1-4
CDR3 DNA: TGTGCCAGCAGTTTAGCGCTGTCCGAGCAGTACTTC; CDR3 protein: CASSLALSEQYF; clone size: few; D gene: NA; V gene: TRBV12-3/TRBV12-4; CDR3 length: 12; J gene: TRBJ2-7
CDR3 DNA: TGTGCCAGCTCACCGTCACGGAGGAGTGAGCAGTACTTC; CDR3 protein: CASSPSRRSEQYF; clone size: many; D gene: NA; V gene: TRBV18; CDR3 length: 13; J gene: TRBJ2-7
CDR3 DNA: TGCGCCAGCAGCTTGGGAGCGGGGGGGCCGGAGACCCAGTACTTC; CDR3 protein: CASSLGAGGPETQYF; clone size: NA; D gene: TRBD2; V gene: TRBV5-1; CDR3 length: 15; J gene: TRBJ2-5
CDR3 DNA: TGTGCCAGCACCACCGCCGGGCAGGGTCCTCCTGAAGCTTTCTTT; CDR3 protein: CASTTAGQGPPEAFF; clone size: NA; D gene: NA; V gene: TRBV6-6; CDR3 length: 15; J gene: TRBJ1-1
CDR3 DNA: TGTGCCACCGCGACCGAGGACACAGATACGCAGTATTTT; CDR3 protein: CATATEDTDTQYF; clone size: NA; D gene: NA; V gene: TRBV15; CDR3 length: 13; J gene: TRBJ2-3
CDR3 DNA: TGCAGTGCTGAGGTACGGTCCTACGAGCAGTACTTC; CDR3 protein: CSAEVRSYEQYF; clone size: few; D gene: NA; V gene: TRBV20-1; CDR3 length: 12; J gene: TRBJ2-7
CDR3 DNA: TGTGCCAGCAGTTTGACAACAACGAGCTCCTACGAGCAGTACTTC; CDR3 protein: CASSLTTTSSYEQYF; clone size: NA; D gene: NA; V gene: TRBV27; CDR3 length: 15; J gene: TRBJ2-7
CDR3 DNA: TGCAGTGCCTTGATCACACAGTATAGCAATCAGCCCCAGCATTTT; CDR3 protein: CSALITQYSNQPQHF; clone size: NA; D gene: NA; V gene: TRBV20-1; CDR3 length: 15; J gene: TRBJ1-5
CDR3 DNA: TGTGCCAGCAGCGGATTCTCGACTTTGGGTCACGAGCAGTACTTC; CDR3 protein: CASSGFSTLGHEQYF; clone size: NA; D gene: NA; V gene: TRBV11-2; CDR3 length: 15; J gene: TRBJ2-7
CDR3 DNA: TGTGCCAGCAGCTCGTTATCCCCGGGACAGGGAGCTAGCGGGAGAATTTTGGAGACCCAGTACTTC; CDR3 protein: CASSSLSPGQGASGRILETQYF; clone size: NA; D gene: NA; V gene: TRBV7-8; CDR3 length: 22; J gene: TRBJ2-5
CDR3 DNA: TGTGCCAGCAGTCCATACCGGGACTCGTATGGCTACACCTTC; CDR3 protein: CASSPYRDSYGYTF; clone size: NA; D gene: NA; V gene: TRBV27; CDR3 length: 14; J gene: TRBJ1-2
CDR3 DNA: TGCAGTGCTAGATCGGGACTAGCGGGAAGGGAGCAGTACTTC; CDR3 protein: CSARSGLAGREQYF; clone size: NA; D gene: TRBD2; V gene: TRBV20-1; CDR3 length: 14; J gene: TRBJ2-7